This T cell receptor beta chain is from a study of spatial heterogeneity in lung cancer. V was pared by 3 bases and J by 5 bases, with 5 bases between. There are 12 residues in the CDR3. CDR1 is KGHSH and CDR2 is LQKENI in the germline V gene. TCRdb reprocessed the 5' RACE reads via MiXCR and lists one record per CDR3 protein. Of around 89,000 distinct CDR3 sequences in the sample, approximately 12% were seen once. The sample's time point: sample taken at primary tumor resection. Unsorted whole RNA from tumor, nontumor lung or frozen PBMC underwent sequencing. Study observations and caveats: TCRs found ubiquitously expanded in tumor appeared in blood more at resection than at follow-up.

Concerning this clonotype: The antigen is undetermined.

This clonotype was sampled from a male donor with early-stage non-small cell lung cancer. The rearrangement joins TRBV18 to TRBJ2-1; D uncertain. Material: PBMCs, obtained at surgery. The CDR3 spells CASSPENNEQFF. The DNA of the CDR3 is TGTGCCAGCTCACCGGAAAACAATGAGCAGTTCTTC.